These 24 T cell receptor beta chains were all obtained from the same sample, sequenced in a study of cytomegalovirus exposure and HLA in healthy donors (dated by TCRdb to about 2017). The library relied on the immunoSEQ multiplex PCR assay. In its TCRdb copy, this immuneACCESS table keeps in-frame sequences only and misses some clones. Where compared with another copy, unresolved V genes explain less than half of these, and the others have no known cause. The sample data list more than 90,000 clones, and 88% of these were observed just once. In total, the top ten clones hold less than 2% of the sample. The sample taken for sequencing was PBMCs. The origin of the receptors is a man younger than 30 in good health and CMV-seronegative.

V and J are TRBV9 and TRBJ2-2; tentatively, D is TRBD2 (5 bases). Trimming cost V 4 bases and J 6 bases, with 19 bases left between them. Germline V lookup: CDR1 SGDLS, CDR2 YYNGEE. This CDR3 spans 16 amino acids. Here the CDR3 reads CASSHPREGSAGELFF. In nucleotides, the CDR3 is TGTGCCAGCAGCCACCCTCGAGAGGGCTCGGCCGGGGAGCTGTTTTTT. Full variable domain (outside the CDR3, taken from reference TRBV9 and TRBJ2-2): DSGVTQTPKHLITATGQRVTLRCSPRSGDLSVYWYQQSLDQGLQFLIQYYNGEERAKGNILERFSAQQFPDLHSELNLSSLELGDSALYFCASSHPREGSAGELFFGEGSRLTVL.

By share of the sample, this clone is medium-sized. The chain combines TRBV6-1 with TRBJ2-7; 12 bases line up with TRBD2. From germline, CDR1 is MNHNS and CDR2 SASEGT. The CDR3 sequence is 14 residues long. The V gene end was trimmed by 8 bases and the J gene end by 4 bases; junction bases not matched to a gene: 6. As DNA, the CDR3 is TGTGCCAGCTGGGCGGGACTAGCGGGTTACGAGCAGTACTTC. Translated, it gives CASWAGLAGYEQYF.

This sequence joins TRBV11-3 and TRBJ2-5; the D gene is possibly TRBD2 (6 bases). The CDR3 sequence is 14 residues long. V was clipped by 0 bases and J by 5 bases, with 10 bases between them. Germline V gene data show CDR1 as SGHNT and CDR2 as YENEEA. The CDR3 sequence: CASSLDGAGETQYF. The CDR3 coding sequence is TGTGCCAGCAGCTTAGACGGGGCGGGGGAGACCCAGTACTTC.

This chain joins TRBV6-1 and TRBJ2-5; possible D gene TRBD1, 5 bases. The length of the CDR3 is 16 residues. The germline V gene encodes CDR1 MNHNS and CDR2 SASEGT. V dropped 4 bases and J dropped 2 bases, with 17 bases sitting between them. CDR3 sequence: CASSVSRTHKQETQYF. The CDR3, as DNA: TGTGCCAGCAGTGTGAGTCGGACACACAAACAAGAGACCCAGTACTTC.

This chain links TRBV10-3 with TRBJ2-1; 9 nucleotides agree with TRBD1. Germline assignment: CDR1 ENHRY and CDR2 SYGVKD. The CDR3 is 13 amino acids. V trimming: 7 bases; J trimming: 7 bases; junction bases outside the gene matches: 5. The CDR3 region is CAIKGQGSNEQFF. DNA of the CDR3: TGTGCCATCAAGGGACAGGGTAGTAATGAGCAGTTCTTC.

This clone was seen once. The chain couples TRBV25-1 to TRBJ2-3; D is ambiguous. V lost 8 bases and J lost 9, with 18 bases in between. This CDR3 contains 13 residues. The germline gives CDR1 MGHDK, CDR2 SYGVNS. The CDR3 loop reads CASPLADTVTQYF. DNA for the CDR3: TGTGCCAGCCCTCTCGCAGATACAGTCACGCAGTATTTT.

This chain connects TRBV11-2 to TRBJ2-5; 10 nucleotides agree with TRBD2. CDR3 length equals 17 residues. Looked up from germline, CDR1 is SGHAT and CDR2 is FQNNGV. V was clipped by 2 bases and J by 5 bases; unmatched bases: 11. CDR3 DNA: TGTGCCAGCAGCTTATTTTCTAGCGGGAGTTATAGGGAGACCCAGTACTTC. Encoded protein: CASSLFSSGSYRETQYF.

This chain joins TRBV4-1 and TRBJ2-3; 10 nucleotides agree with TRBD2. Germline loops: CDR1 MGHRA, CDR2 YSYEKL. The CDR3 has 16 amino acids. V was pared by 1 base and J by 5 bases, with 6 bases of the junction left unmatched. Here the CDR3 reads CASSQVVSGRVDTQYF. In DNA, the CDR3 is TGCGCCAGCAGCCAAGTAGTCAGCGGGAGGGTAGATACGCAGTATTTT.

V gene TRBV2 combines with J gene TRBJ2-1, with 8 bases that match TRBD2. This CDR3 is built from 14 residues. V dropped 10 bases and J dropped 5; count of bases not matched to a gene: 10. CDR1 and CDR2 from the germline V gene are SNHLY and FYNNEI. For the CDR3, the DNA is TGTGCCACCCATGGGACTAGAATCCACAATGAGCAGTTCTTC. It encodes CATHGTRIHNEQFF.

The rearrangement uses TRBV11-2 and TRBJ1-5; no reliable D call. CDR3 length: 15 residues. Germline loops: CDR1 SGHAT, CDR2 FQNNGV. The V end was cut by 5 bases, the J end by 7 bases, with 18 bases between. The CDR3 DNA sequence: TGTGCCAGCAGCCCCCTCCCGGGAAGCGGACAGCCCCAGCATTTT. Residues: CASSPLPGSGQPQHF.

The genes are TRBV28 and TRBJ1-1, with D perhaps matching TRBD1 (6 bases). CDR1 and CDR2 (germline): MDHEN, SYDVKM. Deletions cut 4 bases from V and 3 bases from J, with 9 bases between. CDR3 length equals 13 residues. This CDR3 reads CASSSQGYTEAFF. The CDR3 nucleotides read TGTGCCAGCAGTTCGCAGGGGTACACTGAAGCTTTCTTT.

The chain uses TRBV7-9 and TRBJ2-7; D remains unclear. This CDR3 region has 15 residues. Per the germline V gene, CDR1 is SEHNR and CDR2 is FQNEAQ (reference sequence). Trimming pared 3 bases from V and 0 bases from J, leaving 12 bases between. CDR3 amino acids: CASSLTRMSSYEQYF. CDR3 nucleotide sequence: TGTGCCAGCAGCTTGACACGGATGAGCTCCTACGAGCAGTACTTC. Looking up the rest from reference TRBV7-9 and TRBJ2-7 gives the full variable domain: DTGVSQNPRHKITKRGQNVTFRCDPISEHNRLYWYRQTLGQGPEFLTYFQNEAQLEKSRLLSDRFSAERPKGSFSTLEIQRTEQGDSAMYLCASSLTRMSSYEQYFGPGTRLTVT.

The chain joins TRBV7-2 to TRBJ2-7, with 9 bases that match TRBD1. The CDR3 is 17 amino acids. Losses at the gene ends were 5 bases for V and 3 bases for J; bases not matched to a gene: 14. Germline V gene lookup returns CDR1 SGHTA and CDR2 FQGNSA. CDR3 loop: CASSLNGKTGGFYEQYF. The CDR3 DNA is TGTGCCAGCAGCCTCAACGGAAAGACAGGGGGTTTCTACGAGCAGTACTTC.

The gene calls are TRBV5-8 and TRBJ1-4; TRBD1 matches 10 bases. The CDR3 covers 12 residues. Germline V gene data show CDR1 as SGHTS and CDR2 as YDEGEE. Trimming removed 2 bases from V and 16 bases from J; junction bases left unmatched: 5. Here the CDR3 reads CASSFRDRGPFF. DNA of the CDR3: TGTGCCAGCAGCTTTCGGGACAGGGGTCCGTTTTTT.

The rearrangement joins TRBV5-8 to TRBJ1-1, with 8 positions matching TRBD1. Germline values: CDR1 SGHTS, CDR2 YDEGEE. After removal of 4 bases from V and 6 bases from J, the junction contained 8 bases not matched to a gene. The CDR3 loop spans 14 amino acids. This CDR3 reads CASSAETGVSEAFF. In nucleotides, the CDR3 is TGTGCCAGCAGCGCCGAGACAGGGGTTTCTGAAGCTTTCTTT.

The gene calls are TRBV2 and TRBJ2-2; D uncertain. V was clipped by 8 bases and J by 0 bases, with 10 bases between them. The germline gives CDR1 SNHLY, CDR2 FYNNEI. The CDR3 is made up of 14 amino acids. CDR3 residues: CASLGRTNTGELFF. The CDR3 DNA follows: TGTGCCAGCCTTGGCAGGACGAACACCGGGGAGCTGTTTTTT. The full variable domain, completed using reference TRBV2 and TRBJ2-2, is EPEVTQTPSHQVTQMGQEVILRCVPISNHLYFYWYRQILGQKVEFLVSFYNNEISEKSEIFDDQFSVERPDGSNFTLKIRSTKLEDSAMYFCASLGRTNTGELFFGEGSRLTVL.

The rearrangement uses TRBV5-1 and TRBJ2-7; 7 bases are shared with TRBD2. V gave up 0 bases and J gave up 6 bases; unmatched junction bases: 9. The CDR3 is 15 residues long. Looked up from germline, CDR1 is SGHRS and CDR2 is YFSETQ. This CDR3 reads CASSLATSEIGEQYF. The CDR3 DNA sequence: TGCGCCAGCAGCTTGGCCACTAGCGAAATCGGCGAGCAGTACTTC.

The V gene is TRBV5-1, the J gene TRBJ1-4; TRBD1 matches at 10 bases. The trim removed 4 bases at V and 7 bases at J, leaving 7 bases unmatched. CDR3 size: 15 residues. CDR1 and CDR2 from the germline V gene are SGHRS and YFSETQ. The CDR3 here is CASSQDRGLGEKLFF. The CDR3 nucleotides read TGCGCCAGCAGCCAAGACAGGGGGCTCGGTGAAAAACTGTTTTTT. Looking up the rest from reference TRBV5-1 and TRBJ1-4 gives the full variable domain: KAGVTQTPRYLIKTRGQQVTLSCSPISGHRSVSWYQQTPGQGLQFLFEYFSETQRNKGNFPGRFSGRQFSNSRSEMNVSTLELGDSALYLCASSQDRGLGEKLFFGSGTQLSVL.

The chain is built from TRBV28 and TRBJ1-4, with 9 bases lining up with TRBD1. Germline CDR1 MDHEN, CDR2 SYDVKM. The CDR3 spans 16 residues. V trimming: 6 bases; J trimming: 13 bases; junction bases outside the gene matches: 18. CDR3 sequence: CASRLGVTGGQWRLFF. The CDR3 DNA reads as TGTGCCAGCAGGTTAGGTGTGACAGGGGGACAATGGAGACTGTTTTTT.

The CDR3 nucleotides read TGTGCCAGCAGCCTCAGGGATACAGATACGCAGTATTTT. Its protein product is CASSLRDTDTQYF. The chain is built from TRBV11-3 and TRBJ2-3; D possibly corresponds to TRBD1 (5 bases). V was clipped by 5 bases and J by 3 bases, with 9 bases between them. Per the germline V gene, CDR1 is SGHNT and CDR2 is YENEEA. This CDR3 has 13 residues.

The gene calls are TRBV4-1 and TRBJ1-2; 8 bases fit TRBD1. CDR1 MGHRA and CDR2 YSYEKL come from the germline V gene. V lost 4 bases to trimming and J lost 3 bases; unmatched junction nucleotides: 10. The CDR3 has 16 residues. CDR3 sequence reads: CASSLSPRGQDYGYTF. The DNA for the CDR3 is TGCGCCAGCAGCCTCTCACCCAGGGGGCAGGACTATGGCTACACCTTC.

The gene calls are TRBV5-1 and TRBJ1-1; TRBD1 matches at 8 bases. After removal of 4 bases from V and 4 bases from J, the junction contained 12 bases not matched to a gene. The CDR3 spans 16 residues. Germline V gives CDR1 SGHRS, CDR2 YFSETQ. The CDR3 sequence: CASSQLTGVYSTEAFF. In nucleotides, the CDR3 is TGCGCCAGCAGCCAACTGACAGGGGTGTACAGCACTGAAGCTTTCTTT.

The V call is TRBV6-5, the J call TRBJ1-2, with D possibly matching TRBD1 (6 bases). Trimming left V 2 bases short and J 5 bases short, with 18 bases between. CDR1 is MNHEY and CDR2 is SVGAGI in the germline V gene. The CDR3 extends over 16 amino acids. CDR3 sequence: CASSYHRRTDLYGYTF. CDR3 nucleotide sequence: TGTGCCAGCAGTTACCACCGTAGGACAGACCTTTATGGCTACACCTTC.

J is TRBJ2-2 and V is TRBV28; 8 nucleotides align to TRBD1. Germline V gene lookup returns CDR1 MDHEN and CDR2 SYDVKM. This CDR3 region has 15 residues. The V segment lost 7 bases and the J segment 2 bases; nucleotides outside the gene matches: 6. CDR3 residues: CASTRGRINTGELFF. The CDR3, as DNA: TGTGCCAGCACCAGGGGGCGCATCAACACCGGGGAGCTGTTTTTT.